This TCR beta chain was documented in a study of T cells after yellow fever vaccination. Between the trimmed V and J ends, which lost 0 bases and 12 bases, there was a span of 9 bases. CDR1 is SGHNT, CDR2 YENEEA, per germline. The CDR3 has 13 amino acids. Conversion of TCR transcripts into cDNA relied on 5'RACE template switching, which added a universal primer site and UMIs. Via MiXCR, TCRdb re-called the 5' RACE reads, giving one row per CDR3 protein. Among 150,000 to 200,000 distinct CDR3 sequences listed, approximately 6.2% were seen once. Overall study results and limits: The study noted that FACS-sorted repertoires could contain abundant clonotypes contaminating from the bulk population. Clones that expanded after primary vaccination mostly reappeared after the booster (96% CD4, around 87% CD8).

This clonotype was counted a few times. Its antigen is still unknown. The sequencing here drew on CD4+ T cells sorted from PBMCs, taken on the day of the first yellow fever vaccination. The sequence was obtained from a man between 18 and 29 years old who received the YFV17D yellow fever vaccine. The rearrangement uses TRBV11-3 and TRBJ1-6, with D unclear. CDR3 protein: CASSLDLSGPLHF. The CDR3 nucleotides are TGTGCCAGCAGCTTAGATCTATCTGGACCCCTCCACTTT.